This entry features one T cell receptor beta chain sequence. Its binding antigen is unknown. No base qualities exist here, and no much larger clone lies one base off it. Donors were healthy HIV-negative adults with no recently reported acute infections or vaccinations. All donors were Caucasian adults living in Nashville, Tennessee, USA. For unsorted samples, 90 million or so PBMCs were counted, and genomic DNA was extracted using the QIAamp DNA Blood Mini kit. After blood collection by leukapheresis, PBMCs were isolated using Ficoll-Histopaque density gradient centrifugation and then cryopreserved in the vapor phase of liquid nitrogen. The data originate from a study of shared clonotypes between healthy human individuals (dated by TCRdb to 2020 to 2021). For the wider study: A couple of women and a few men aged 18 to 49 years were included in the cohort. To estimate repertoire size and how much clonotypes are shared between individuals, the study performed deep sequencing of blood TCR repertoires from a few healthy adults. Between about 0.85 and 8.9 billion PBMCs per donor were obtained by leukapheresis. To increase sequencing depth and limit assay-specific biases, TCR repertoire library preparation and sequencing were carried out by different laboratories using diverse techniques. Summary of the overall study and its limitations: The small number of donors limited the genetic and exposure-history diversity represented. Only blood was sampled, and tissue TCR repertoires likely differ from those in blood. Pairwise subsampling led to the expectation that sequencing depth would affect the degree of clonotype sharing among donors.

Using the deep immunoSEQ assay, TCR CDR3 regions were amplified from genomic DNA by multiplex PCR. Genomic DNA extracted from each cell subset was distributed evenly over all wells of several immunoSEQ 96-well plates, and each plate served as one replicate. For unsorted PBMC, roughly 300 ng of genomic DNA, equivalent to about 30,000 T cell genomes, went into each replicate PCR. Ten immunoSEQ deep assay plates were used to sequence unsorted PBMC genomic DNA. Purified libraries were measured with a Qubit 3.0 fluorometer, size-checked on a Bioanalyzer 2100, and measured again with the KAPA Library Quantification kit. Every immunoSEQ 96-well plate was sequenced on a separate single-read 150-cycle Illumina NextSeq 550 flow cell. The authors' analysis ran thus. The immunoSEQ output contained only junctional sequences without quality scores, so filtering could not match that applied to full-length reads. Sequences were annotated with PyIR, a Python wrapper for IgBLAST v1.9, using IMGT germline references to assign V/J genes and CDR3. Reads were removed for weak V/J assignments (E-value above 1e-6), missing CDR3, stop codons, out-of-frame junctions, or ambiguous translated residues. A V3J clonotype was defined by an identical inferred V gene, J gene, and CDR3 amino acid sequence. To compute the percentage overlap between repertoires, the number of shared unique clonotypes was divided by the size of the smaller repertoire. Richness of each repertoire was evaluated using RTK rarefaction, the Chao1 estimator, and Recon v2.1 estimates of unobserved clonotypes. Imported from immuneACCESS, the table was reduced by TCRdb to in-frame sequences with V and J called. These copies leave out some clones; in studies compared against another copy, an unresolved V gene accounts for under half, and the cause of the remainder is not known. D and trimming come from the DNA, and the V and J calls and clone size come from that table. The sample data list about 490,000 clones, and 60% to 85% of these were observed just once. The ten largest clones take up approximately 12% of the sample.

V is clipped by 1 base and J by 2 bases, and the sequence between their germline boundaries is 12 bases long. Reading the germline V gene gives CDR1 SGHTA and CDR2 FQGNSA. The CDR3 has 15 amino acids, counting the end cysteine and phenylalanine. Solely the CDR3 DNA is kept, with 45 bases framed from the first base. The TCR sequence derives from a woman in her forties in good health. Some clones in this sample may be carry-over from other donors' samples. The chain joins TRBV7-2 to TRBJ2-7; the D gene cannot be resolved reliably. What was sequenced was PBMCs. The nucleotide sequence is TGTGCCAGCAGCTTAGATGGGTACGGCACCTACGAGCAGTACTTC. Its translation is CASSLDGYGTYEQYF.